The clone carrying this T cell receptor beta chain is a singleton in its sample. Its specificity is not known. The data are from a study of T cell responses to AZD1222 COVID-19 vaccine. Whole-study findings and limits: In all cases, repertoires were sampled only after the peak T cell response. A mostly white British donor set with more females was recruited, and clonal diversity was possibly underestimated.

The ends lost 5 bases at V and 4 bases at J; junction bases unmatched: 9. The V gene's germline CDR1 is LNHDA and CDR2 SQIVND (reference sequence). The CDR3 sequence is 17 residues long. Repertoires were generated with immunoSEQ multiplex PCR, while TCRdb's copy carries only in-frame clones and drops some. The sample has some 280,000 clones, about 94% seen once. This receptor was obtained from an adult who received the AZD1222 COVID-19 vaccine. V is TRBV19 and J is TRBJ2-3; 13 nucleotides line up with TRBD2. This sample comprised peripheral blood, obtained 28 days after the second AZD1222 dose. CDR3 loop: CASSVGLAGFTADTQYF. CDR3 nucleotide sequence: TGTGCCAGTAGTGTGGGACTAGCGGGGTTTACGGCAGATACGCAGTATTTT.